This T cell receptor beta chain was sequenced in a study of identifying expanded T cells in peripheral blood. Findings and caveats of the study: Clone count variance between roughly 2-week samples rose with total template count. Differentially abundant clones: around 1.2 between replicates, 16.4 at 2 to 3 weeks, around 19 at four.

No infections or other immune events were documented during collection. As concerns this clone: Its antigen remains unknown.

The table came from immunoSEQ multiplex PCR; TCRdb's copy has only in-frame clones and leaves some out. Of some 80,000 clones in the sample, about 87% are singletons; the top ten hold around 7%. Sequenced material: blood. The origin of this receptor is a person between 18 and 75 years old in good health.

CDR3: CASSLNKGTSGRASTGELFF. In nucleotides, the CDR3 is TGTGCCAGCAGCCTAAACAAAGGGACTAGCGGGAGGGCCAGCACCGGGGAGCTGTTTTTT. This chain links TRBV13 with TRBJ2-2, with 16 bases that match TRBD2. Germline V lookup: CDR1 PRHDT, CDR2 FYEKMQ (reference sequence). This CDR3 has 20 amino acids. V shed 5 bases, J shed 4 bases, and the junction held 13 bases outside the gene matches.